Following are 12 T cell receptor beta chains from one sample sequenced in a study of low-dose radiotherapy and immunotherapy resistance in tumors (dated by TCRdb to the early 2020s). The sample's time point, from its label and the paper: after trial treatment. Read against the paper, the sample's treatment or condition label means: LDRT plus nivolumab, ipilimumab, low-dose cyclophosphamide and aspirin (RACIN trial). The instrument given in TCRdb is Illumina HiSeq 2500. To make first-strand cDNA, Superscript III was used along with a set of TRAV- and TRBV-specific primers so that both the TCRalpha and TCRbeta chains were covered. TCRs were amplified for 15 to 20 PCR cycles with Phusion, using a constant-region primer paired with the adapter attached to the V primers. TCRdb's own reprocessing of the public reads used fastp at Q25 and MiXCR and kept productive beta chains. When rows share a CDR3 protein, they turn into one entry using the most common DNA and genes. The sample records just over 90,000 distinct CDR3 sequences, around a fifth of which are singletons. Roughly 13% of the sample rests with the top ten.

This specimen consisted of PBMCs, obtained after low-dose radiotherapy plus immunotherapy. These receptors all stem from a female donor with ovarian cancer.

This clonotype was observed many times. The CDR3 region is CASSLGLAGEQYF. The DNA of the CDR3 is TGTGCCAGCAGCTTGGGACTAGCCGGCGAGCAGTACTTC. The rearrangement links TRBV5-4 to TRBJ2-7; TRBD2 matches at 7 bases. The CDR3 consists of 13 residues. The ends lost 0 bases at V and 6 bases at J; junction bases unmatched: 3. CDR1 is SGHNT, CDR2 YYREEE, per germline (reference sequence).

This clonotype was seen many times. The chain joins TRBV7-6 to TRBJ2-1, with a weak D call TRBD2 (6 bases). The CDR3 covers 16 residues. Trimming shortened V by 5 bases and J by 6 bases, and 20 bases separated the two germline ends. CDR1 is SGHVS and CDR2 is FNYEAQ in the germline V gene. CDR3 in DNA: TGTGCCAGCAGCCCCGCCGGGGGAGTAGGGGCCAATGAGCAGTTCTTC. It translates to CASSPAGGVGANEQFF.

The rearrangement uses TRBV7-9 and TRBJ1-5; D is possibly TRBD1 (5 bases). CDR3 length: 16 amino acids. CDR1 SEHNR and CDR2 FQNEAQ come from the germline V gene (reference sequence). Trimming removed 4 bases at V and 3 bases at J, with 16 bases between. The CDR3 DNA follows: TGTGCCAGCAGCTCACTCCGGGACGGGACCAATCAGCCCCAGCATTTT. This encodes CASSSLRDGTNQPQHF.

This clonotype was seen at least ten times. The chain links TRBV6-2 or TRBV6-3 to TRBJ2-6; 9 nucleotides line up with TRBD1. The J segment lost 0 bases and the V segment lost 8 bases, leaving 8 bases of the junction unmatched. Germline CDR1 is MNHEY and CDR2 is SVGEGT. This CDR3 has 17 amino acids. The CDR3 DNA reads TGTGCCAGCCGCGCCGGGACAGGGCCCTCTGGGGCCAACGTCCTGACTTTC. Residues: CASRAGTGPSGANVLTF.

This clonotype was counted a few times. Written as DNA, the CDR3 is TGTGCCAGTGCAAAGGGACAGGGGTTACGAGATACGCAGTATTTT. Translation gives CASAKGQGLRDTQYF. The chain carries TRBV19 and TRBJ2-3; 10 bases match TRBD1. The J segment lost 5 bases and the V segment lost 8 bases, leaving 10 bases of the junction unmatched. CDR1 and CDR2 (germline): LNHDA, SQIVND (reference sequence). This CDR3 contains 15 residues. The variable domain in full, completed from reference TRBV19 and TRBJ2-3, reads DGGITQSPKYLFRKEGQNVTLSCEQNLNHDAMYWYRQDPGQGLRLIYYSQIVNDFQKGDIAEGYSVSREKKESFPLTVTSAQKNPTAFYLCASAKGQGLRDTQYFGPGTRLTVL.

This clonotype was detected many times. This chain connects TRBV7-2 to TRBJ2-5, with D tentatively TRBD2 (5 bases). The germline V gene encodes CDR1 SGHTA and CDR2 FQGNSA. The CDR3 has 14 residues. V lost 1 base, J lost 2 bases, and 8 bases lay in between. The CDR3 region is CASSLVSGQETQYF. The CDR3 coding sequence is TGTGCCAGCAGCTTAGTGAGCGGTCAAGAGACCCAGTACTTC. Full variable domain (remainder filled in from reference TRBV7-2 and TRBJ2-5): GAGVSQSPSNKVTEKGKDVELRCDPISGHTALYWYRQSLGQGLEFLIYFQGNSAPDKSGLPSDRFSAERTGGSVSTLTIQRTQQEDSAVYLCASSLVSGQETQYFGPGTRLLVL.

This clonotype was seen repeatedly, ten times or more. This chain links TRBV19 with TRBJ2-7; D possibly corresponds to TRBD1 (5 bases). The CDR3 spans 14 residues. Between the trimmed V and J ends, which lost 5 bases and 0 bases, there was a span of 11 bases. The V gene's germline CDR1 is LNHDA and CDR2 SQIVND (reference sequence). In DNA, the CDR3 is TGTGCCAGTAGTCCCACCGACAGCTCCTACGAGCAGTACTTC. It is translated as CASSPTDSSYEQYF.

This clonotype was counted ten times or more. This chain uses TRBV24-1 with TRBJ2-1; the match to TRBD2 covers 11 bases. V shed 4 bases, J shed 3 bases, and the junction held 4 bases outside the gene matches. CDR1 KGHDR and CDR2 SFDVKD come from the germline V gene. CDR3 length equals 16 residues. The CDR3 DNA follows: TGTGCCACCAGTGACATCGGACTAGCGGGCTACAATGAGCAGTTCTTC. This translates into CATSDIGLAGYNEQFF.

This clonotype was counted many times. The rearrangement joins TRBV11-2 to TRBJ1-2, with D possibly being TRBD1 (5 bases). Germline CDR1 SGHAT, CDR2 FQNNGV. V lost 5 bases and J 8 bases, leaving 18 bases between the germline ends. The CDR3 is made up of 14 amino acids. DNA of the CDR3: TGTGCCAGCAGCCCCCGGGGGGTGCCCGGGGGCTACACCTTC. Protein: CASSPRGVPGGYTF. Full variable domain (missing parts from reference TRBV11-2 and TRBJ1-2): EAGVAQSPRYKIIEKRQSVAFWCNPISGHATLYWYQQILGQGPKLLIQFQNNGVVDDSQLPKDRFSAERLKGVDSTLKIQPAKLEDSAVYLCASSPRGVPGGYTFGSGTRLTVV.

In this sample, this clonotype turned up many times. J is TRBJ1-2 and V is TRBV12-3 or TRBV12-4; D remains ambiguous. This CDR3 comprises 16 residues. The V and J ends lost 1 base and 2 bases respectively, with 14 bases between them. The DNA for the CDR3 is TGTGCCAGCAGTTTAGGTCGCAGGACCGCGAACTATGGCTACACCTTC. Translation gives CASSLGRRTANYGYTF.

This clonotype has ten or more counts. This chain links TRBV18 with TRBJ2-5; D may be TRBD1 (6 bases). The CDR3 runs to 14 residues. Germline V gives CDR1 KGHSH, CDR2 LQKENI. Trimming took 3 bases from V and 5 from J, leaving 13 bases between them. The CDR3 bases are TGTGCCAGCTCACCCCGCAGGGGAGTGGAGACCCAGTACTTC. Encoded protein: CASSPRRGVETQYF.

In this sample, this clonotype turned up many times. The chain recombines TRBV6-2 or TRBV6-3 with TRBJ1-1, with unresolved D. The CDR3 has 13 amino acids. Germline-derived CDR1 and CDR2 are MNHEY and SVGEGT. The V gene lost 6 bases and the J gene lost 5 bases, with 13 bases spanning the gap. In nucleotides, the CDR3 is TGTGCCAGCAGCTACGAAGGAGTTACTGAAGCTTTCTTT. Its protein is CASSYEGVTEAFF.